Included here is one T cell receptor beta chain sequence, with context. The antigen remains unidentified. The sample is drawn from a study of lymphopenia after photon versus proton radiotherapy. Study results and caveats: Oligoclonal CD8+ Temra expansion after nadir drove photon patients' diversity drop. Better survival with proton therapy was suggested as possible, not demonstrated.

Using immunoSEQ multiplex PCR, the repertoire was profiled, and TCRdb retains in-frame clones only, with some absent. The sample consists of 15,000 to 20,000 clones, 80% to 90% of them appearing once. The source material was peripheral blood, sampled from a patient treated with proton-based radiotherapy. This clonotype was sampled from a man between 65 and 79 years old with pancreatic cancer.

The CDR3 region is CASSLVGATSSGANVLTF. Here the CDR3 DNA reads TGCGCCAGCAGCTTAGTCGGAGCGACAAGCTCTGGGGCCAACGTCCTGACTTTC. This chain connects TRBV5-1 to TRBJ2-6; no firm D call. CDR1 is SGHRS and CDR2 is YFSETQ in the germline V gene. The V end was cut by 2 bases, the J end by 0 bases, with 15 bases between. There are 18 residues in the CDR3.